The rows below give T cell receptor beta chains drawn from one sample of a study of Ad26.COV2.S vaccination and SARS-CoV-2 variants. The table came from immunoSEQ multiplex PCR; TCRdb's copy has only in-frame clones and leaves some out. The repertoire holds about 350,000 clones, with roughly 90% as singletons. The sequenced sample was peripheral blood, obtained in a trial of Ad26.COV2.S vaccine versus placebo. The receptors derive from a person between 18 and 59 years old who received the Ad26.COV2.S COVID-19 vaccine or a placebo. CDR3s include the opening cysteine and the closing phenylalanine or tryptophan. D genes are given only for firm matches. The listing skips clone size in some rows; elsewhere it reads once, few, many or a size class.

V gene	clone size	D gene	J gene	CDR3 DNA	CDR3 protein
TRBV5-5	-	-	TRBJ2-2	TGTGCCAGCAGCTCCGACCTTACAGGGTTAGCGAACACCGGGGAGCTGTTTTTT	CASSSDLTGLANTGELFF
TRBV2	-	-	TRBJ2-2	TGTGCCAGCAGCCGCATATTGGGGGAGCTGTTTTTT	CASSRILGELFF
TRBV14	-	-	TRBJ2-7	TGTGCCAGCAGCCAAGAGCAGCAGCAGTACTTC	CASSQEQQQYF
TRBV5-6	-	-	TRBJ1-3	TGTGCCACCACAAGTAAATGGGAAAACACCATATATTTT	CATTSKWENTIYF
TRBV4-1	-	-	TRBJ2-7	TGCGCCAGCAGCCAAGGGATTGGGGCCCCCCGTCACTACGAGCAGTACTTC	CASSQGIGAPRHYEQYF
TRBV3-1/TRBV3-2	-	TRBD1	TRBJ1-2	TGTGCCAGCCAGGGGGGGAACTATGGCTACACCTTC	CASQGGNYGYTF
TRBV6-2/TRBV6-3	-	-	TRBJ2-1	TGTGCCAGCAGTTACAATTCTCCATCCTACAATGAGCAGTTCTTC	CASSYNSPSYNEQFF
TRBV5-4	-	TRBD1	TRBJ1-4	TGTGCCAGCAGCCTCGGGGGACAGGGGTATGAAAAACTGTTTTTT	CASSLGGQGYEKLFF
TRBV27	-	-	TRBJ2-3	TGTGCCAGCAGTTTTTTAGATACGCAGTATTTT	CASSFLDTQYF
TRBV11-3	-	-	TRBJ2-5	TGTGCCAGCAGCCCAAGACAGGGAGGCGAGACCCAGTACTTC	CASSPRQGGETQYF
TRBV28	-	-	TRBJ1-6	TGTGCCAGCAGTTTAGTGGGAAAGGGTTCACCCCTCCACTTT	CASSLVGKGSPLHF
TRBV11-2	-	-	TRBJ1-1	TGTGCCAGCAGCTTTATCAAAGCGGCTGAAGCTTTCTTT	CASSFIKAAEAFF
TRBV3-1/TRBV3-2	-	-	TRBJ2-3	TGTGCCAGTACTGGGGGCACAGATACGCAGTATTTT	CASTGGTDTQYF
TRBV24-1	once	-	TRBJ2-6	TGTGCCACCAGTGACGGAATTTCTGGGGCCAACGTCCTGACTTTC	CATSDGISGANVLTF
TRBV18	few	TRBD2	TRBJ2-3	TGTGCCAGCTCACCGACTAGCGGGGGCACAGATACGCAGTATTTT	CASSPTSGGTDTQYF
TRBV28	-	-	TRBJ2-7	TGTGCCAGCAGTCCTCACGGGACCCTAGGCTACGAGCAGTACTTC	CASSPHGTLGYEQYF
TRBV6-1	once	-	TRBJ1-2	TGTGCCAGCAGTGAACAGCACCAAGTCAACTATGGCTACACCTTC	CASSEQHQVNYGYTF
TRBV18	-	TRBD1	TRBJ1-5	TGTGCCAGCTCACACGGACAGGCTGGGAGTCAGAGCAATCAGCCCCAGCATTTT	CASSHGQAGSQSNQPQHF
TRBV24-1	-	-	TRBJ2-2	TGTGCCACCAGTGATTTGTACACCGGGGAGCTGTTTTTT	CATSDLYTGELFF
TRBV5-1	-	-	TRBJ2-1	TGCGCCACTCGAGACACCAACTCCTACAATGAGCAGTTCTTC	CATRDTNSYNEQFF
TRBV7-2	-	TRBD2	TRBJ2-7	TGTGCCAGCAGCTTAGAAGCGGGGTTGGGCGAGCAGTACTTC	CASSLEAGLGEQYF
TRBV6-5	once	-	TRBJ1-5	TGTGCCAGCAGTACCAGGGAGACCCAGCCCCAGCATTTT	CASSTRETQPQHF
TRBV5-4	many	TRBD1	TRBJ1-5	TGTGCCAGCAGCTTCGGGACAGGAGGACAGCCCCAGCATTTT	CASSFGTGGQPQHF
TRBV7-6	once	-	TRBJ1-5	TGTGCCAGCAGCTCGGGTGGCCAGCCCCAGCATTTT	CASSSGGQPQHF
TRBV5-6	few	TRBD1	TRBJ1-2	TGTGCCAGCAGCTTGGATGTAGGGGGCTCCTATGGCTACACCTTC	CASSLDVGGSYGYTF
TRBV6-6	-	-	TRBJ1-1	TGTGCCAGCAGTTACTCGCGGAGCACTGAAGCTTTCTTT	CASSYSRSTEAFF
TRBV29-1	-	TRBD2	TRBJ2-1	TGCAGCGTCAGAGCGGGATCCTCCTACAATGAGCAGTTCTTC	CSVRAGSSYNEQFF
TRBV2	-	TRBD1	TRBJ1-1	TGTGCCAGCAGTGCCCCCGACAGGGGGGCTGAAGCTTTCTTT	CASSAPDRGAEAFF
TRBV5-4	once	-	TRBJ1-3	TGTGCCAGCAGTACTGTCACGAGCTCTGGAAACACCATATATTTT	CASSTVTSSGNTIYF